Below are 32 T cell receptor beta chains sequenced from a single sample in a study of chemoradiotherapy in HPV16-positive cancers. This table comes from immunoSEQ multiplex PCR, and its TCRdb copy is limited to in-frame clones, with some not included. The table has 15,000 to 20,000 clones, around 92% seen once. The material was blood, obtained from a patient who underwent chemoradiotherapy. Source of these receptors: a human donor with HPV-associated anogenital cancer.

This clone was observed once. J is TRBJ1-1 and V is TRBV6-5; D is undetermined. This CDR3 has 15 residues. CDR1 is MNHEY and CDR2 is SVGAGI in the germline V gene. V shed 6 bases and J shed 3 bases, with 17 bases lying between them. CDR3 nucleotides: TGTGCCAGCAGCCTAGGATGGGTACAGTACACTGAAGCTTTCTTT. It translates to CASSLGWVQYTEAFF.

A few counts support this clone. CDR3 in DNA: TGTGCCAGTAGTAAGACGGGACTGACCCCCGAGCAGTACTTC. This sequence encodes CASSKTGLTPEQYF. The V gene is TRBV19, the J gene TRBJ2-7; D is possibly TRBD2 (6 bases). V dropped 4 bases and J dropped 6 bases, with 16 bases sitting between them. There are 14 residues in the CDR3. Looked up from germline, CDR1 is LNHDA and CDR2 is SQIVND (reference sequence).

The chain uses TRBV18 and TRBJ1-1; 7 nucleotides match TRBD1. This CDR3 contains 14 residues. The V segment lost 3 bases and the J segment 1 base; nucleotides outside the gene matches: 2. Looked up from germline, CDR1 is KGHSH and CDR2 is LQKENI. CDR3 bases: TGTGCCAGCTCACCGGGACAGCAGAACACTGAAGCTTTCTTT. Protein product: CASSPGQQNTEAFF. Filled out from reference TRBV18 and TRBJ1-1, the complete variable domain reads NAGVMQNPRHLVRRRGQEARLRCSPMKGHSHVYWYRQLPEEGLKFMVYLQKENIIDESGMPKERFSAEFPKEGPSILRIQQVVRGDSAAYFCASSPGQQNTEAFFGQGTRLTVV.

This clone was seen once. The gene calls are TRBV6-4 and TRBJ1-5, with D possibly TRBD1 on 5 matching bases. Trimming left V 9 bases short and J 9 bases short, with 21 bases between. This CDR3 spans 14 amino acids. Germline values: CDR1 MRHNA, CDR2 SNTAGT. The CDR3 DNA sequence: TGTGCCAGTGGAGGGGTCAGGTATTCCAGGCCCCAGCATTTT. Translation gives CASGGVRYSRPQHF.

The genes are TRBV29-1 and TRBJ1-1; 9 bases are shared with TRBD1. The length of the CDR3 is 13 residues. In germline, CDR1 is SQVTM, CDR2 ANQGSEA. The V and J ends lost 6 bases and 10 bases, in that order; junction bases with no gene match: 12. DNA of the CDR3: TGCAGCGTGGAGACAGGGGGGCCCATCGGAGCTTTCTTT. This codes for CSVETGGPIGAFF.

As DNA, the CDR3 is TGTGCCAGCAGTATTGGCGGCTTCACAGATACGCAGTATTTT. As protein: CASSIGGFTDTQYF. The chain carries TRBV6-1 and TRBJ2-3, with D unclear. V lost 5 bases to trimming and J lost 2 bases, with 11 bases between them. Germline CDR1 reads MNHNS; CDR2 reads SASEGT. There are 14 residues in the CDR3.

The CDR3 nucleotides read TGTGCCAGTAGTATTGCTGAGGGGATGGGTGAAGCTTTCTTT. Amino acid sequence: CASSIAEGMGEAFF. The chain couples TRBV19 to TRBJ1-1; D might be TRBD1 (5 bases). The germline CDR1 and CDR2 sequences are LNHDA and SQIVND (reference sequence). The V end lost 3 bases, the J end lost 7 bases, and 15 bases lay between the germline ends. This CDR3 has 14 residues.

The chain joins TRBV27 to TRBJ2-3; 11 bases map to TRBD2. CDR1 is MNHEY, CDR2 SMNVEV, per germline (reference sequence). The CDR3 spans 17 residues. The junction had 11 bases not matched to a gene; V was cut back by 5 bases and J by 4 bases. The CDR3 coding sequence is TGTGCCAGCAGTCCGACCCTACTAGCGGGAGTACCAGATACGCAGTATTTT. Its protein is CASSPTLLAGVPDTQYF.

The chain links TRBV14 to TRBJ1-2; no firm D call. Germline loops: CDR1 SGHDN, CDR2 FVKESK. This CDR3 contains 13 residues. V lost 0 bases to trimming and J lost 3 bases, with 5 bases between them. The CDR3 spells CASSQDWDYGYTF. The DNA for the CDR3 is TGTGCCAGCAGCCAAGATTGGGACTATGGCTACACCTTC.

V gene TRBV5-4 combines with J gene TRBJ2-2; TRBD2 might be the D (5 bases). The CDR3 sequence is 14 residues long. V was shortened by 7 bases and J by 1 base, with 11 bases between the two germline ends. Looked up from germline, CDR1 is SGHNT and CDR2 is YYREEE (reference sequence). In DNA, the CDR3 is TGTGCCAGCCTCCGGGCGGGGAACACCGGGGAGCTGTTTTTT. Protein product: CASLRAGNTGELFF.

The chain uses TRBV6-5 and TRBJ1-2; D unresolved. Germline V lookup: CDR1 MNHEY, CDR2 SVGAGI. The V gene lost 2 bases and the J gene lost 1 base, with 5 bases spanning the gap. This CDR3 spans 13 amino acids. The CDR3 spells CASSYGHNYGYTF. The CDR3 DNA reads as TGTGCCAGCAGTTACGGTCATAACTATGGCTACACCTTC.

The chain carries TRBV13 and TRBJ1-1, with D tentatively TRBD1 (6 bases). The CDR3 runs 11 residues. CDR1 is PRHDT and CDR2 is FYEKMQ in the germline V gene (reference sequence). Written as DNA, the CDR3 is TGTGCAAGCGGGGGACAACGTGAAGCTTTCTTT. Its translation: CASGGQREAFF. The variable domain in full, with the rest retrieved from reference TRBV13 and TRBJ1-1, is AAGVIQSPRHLIKEKRETATLKCYPIPRHDTVYWYQQGPGQDPQFLISFYEKMQSDKGSIPDRFSAQQFSDYHSELNMSSLELGDSALYFCASGGQREAFFGQGTRLTVV.

This chain links TRBV7-2 with TRBJ1-4, with a possible D match to TRBD1 (6 bases). V was pared by 2 bases and J by 4 bases, with 11 bases between. The germline CDR1 and CDR2 sequences are SGHTA and FQGNSA. This CDR3 spans 15 amino acids. This CDR3 is CASSLRQAVNEKLFF. The CDR3, as DNA: TGTGCCAGCAGCTTAAGACAGGCCGTTAATGAAAAACTGTTTTTT.

The J gene is TRBJ1-1, the V gene TRBV5-1; D may be TRBD1 (5 bases). Trimming removed 5 bases at V and 1 base at J, with 18 bases between. The CDR3 is 16 residues long. Germline V gives CDR1 SGHRS, CDR2 YFSETQ. The CDR3 sequence: CASSPRPGTGNTEAFF. CDR3 nucleotide sequence: TGCGCCAGCAGTCCCCGGCCCGGGACGGGGAACACTGAAGCTTTCTTT.

The CDR3 is CASSSDRGPYEQYF. The CDR3 DNA reads TGTGCCAGTAGTTCCGACAGGGGCCCCTACGAGCAGTACTTC. The rearrangement uses TRBV19 and TRBJ2-7; 8 nucleotides align to TRBD1. The V and J ends lost 5 bases and 2 bases, in that order; junction bases with no gene match: 5. CDR3 length: 14 amino acids. The germline CDR1 and CDR2 sequences are LNHDA and SQIVND (reference sequence).

J is TRBJ2-3 and V is TRBV29-1; possible D gene TRBD2, 6 bases. This CDR3 has 16 residues. Trimming took 3 bases from V and 6 from J, leaving 22 bases between them. Germline V gene lookup returns CDR1 SQVTM and CDR2 ANQGSEA. DNA of the CDR3: TGCAGCGTTGATTCCCCGGGAGCTAGCCAGGCTGATACGCAGTATTTT. Protein: CSVDSPGASQADTQYF.

The chain links TRBV5-6 to TRBJ2-7; tentatively, D is TRBD1 or TRBD2 (5 bases each). V was pared by 4 bases and J by 5 bases, with 13 bases between. The CDR3 covers 13 residues. The germline V gene has CDR1 SGHDT and CDR2 YYEEEE. In DNA, the CDR3 is TGTGCCAGCAGCCCCTTAGGGGACCACGAGCAGTACTTC. It encodes CASSPLGDHEQYF.

The rearrangement uses TRBV27 and TRBJ1-5; 9 nucleotides match TRBD1. The CDR3 is made up of 14 amino acids. Germline CDR1 is MNHEY and CDR2 is SMNVEV (reference sequence). Trimming at V came to 6 bases and at J to 4 bases, leaving 4 bases not matched to a gene. The CDR3 spells CASSPTGGNQPQHF. The DNA for the CDR3 is TGTGCCAGCAGCCCGACAGGGGGAAATCAGCCCCAGCATTTT.

This chain joins TRBV11-2 and TRBJ1-2, with no clear D. V was trimmed by 1 base and J by 9 bases, leaving 9 bases between them. CDR1 is SGHAT and CDR2 is FQNNGV in the germline V gene. The CDR3 has 12 residues. The CDR3 nucleotides are TGTGCCAGCAGCTTAGTACCCCATAGCTACACCTTC. This gives the protein CASSLVPHSYTF.

A single count supports this clone. The rearrangement links TRBV6-1 to TRBJ2-7; 7 bases map to TRBD1. CDR1 is MNHNS, CDR2 SASEGT, per germline. The CDR3 is made up of 14 amino acids. J was trimmed by 2 bases and V by 4 bases; bases with no gene match: 5. In DNA form, the CDR3 reads TGTGCCAGCAGTGGGTGGCAGGGGGCCTACGAGCAGTACTTC. This codes for CASSGWQGAYEQYF.

J is TRBJ2-7 and V is TRBV10-1; D gene ambiguous. The CDR3 is made up of 11 amino acids. Trimming pared 0 bases from V and 7 bases from J, leaving 4 bases between. CDR1 and CDR2 from the germline V gene are WNHNN and SYGVQD (reference sequence). This chain's CDR3 is CASSESGEQYF. The CDR3 region has the DNA TGCGCCAGCAGTGAGTCGGGTGAGCAGTACTTC.

The chain employs TRBV13 and TRBJ1-1, with 8 positions matching TRBD1. V lost 1 base and J lost 6; bases outside the gene matches: 10. From germline, CDR1 is PRHDT and CDR2 FYEKMQ (reference sequence). The CDR3 spans 16 residues. CDR3 nucleotides: TGTGCCAGCAGCTTAGTATGGCAGGGGGCGGATGCTGAAGCTTTCTTT. Its protein product is CASSLVWQGADAEAFF.

The chain links TRBV28 to TRBJ2-5; perhaps D is TRBD1 or TRBD2 (5 bases each). Per germline, CDR1 MDHEN and CDR2 SYDVKM. This CDR3 contains 17 residues. Deletions cut 6 bases from V and 4 bases from J, with 24 bases between. The CDR3, as DNA: TGTGCCAGCAGCCCTCCCGACCGGGACCTGCTGGGAGAGACCCAGTACTTC. Translation gives CASSPPDRDLLGETQYF.

The rearrangement links TRBV6-5 to TRBJ2-1, with D perhaps assigned TRBD1 or TRBD2 (5 bases each). The V end lost 2 bases, the J end lost 7 bases, and 6 bases lay between the germline ends. Germline assignment: CDR1 MNHEY and CDR2 SVGAGI. The CDR3 contains 12 residues. CDR3 coding DNA: TGTGCCAGCAGTTACGGGGGTAATGAGCAGTTCTTC. Translating it yields CASSYGGNEQFF.

This rearrangement joins TRBV19 to TRBJ2-5; D gene ambiguous. The CDR3 totals 15 residues. V lost 1 base, J lost 2 bases, and 11 bases lay in between. The germline V gene encodes CDR1 LNHDA and CDR2 SQIVND (reference sequence). The CDR3 DNA reads TGTGCCAGTAGTATAGTTGACGGGTGGCAAGAGACCCAGTACTTC. This codes for CASSIVDGWQETQYF.

The chain combines TRBV11-3 with TRBJ2-2; the match to TRBD1 covers 7 bases. V lost 3 bases to trimming and J lost 2 bases; unmatched junction nucleotides: 3. The CDR3 totals 15 residues. Germline CDR1 is SGHNT and CDR2 is YENEEA. The CDR3 region has the DNA TGTGCCAGCAGCTTTAGGACAGGAAACACCGGGGAGCTGTTTTTT. The encoded protein is CASSFRTGNTGELFF. The whole variable domain, filled in from reference TRBV11-3 and TRBJ2-2, reads EAGVVQSPRYKIIEKKQPVAFWCNPISGHNTLYWYLQNLGQGPELLIRYENEEAVDDSQLPKDRFSAERLKGVDSTLKIQPAELGDSAVYLCASSFRTGNTGELFFGEGSRLTVL.

This chain connects TRBV6-6 to TRBJ2-3; tentatively, D is TRBD2 (5 bases). Germline CDR1 is MNHNY and CDR2 is SVGAGI (reference sequence). The germline V and J ends were trimmed by 4 bases and 3 bases, with 17 bases remaining between them. The CDR3 spans 16 residues. CDR3 in amino acids: CASSSTVLGETDTQYF. CDR3 sequence (DNA): TGTGCCAGCAGTTCCACCGTACTTGGGGAGACAGATACGCAGTATTTT.

The V call is TRBV6-6, the J call TRBJ1-2, with D unresolved. The V end was cut by 4 bases, the J end by 8 bases, with 17 bases between. CDR1 is MNHNY, CDR2 SVGAGI, per germline (reference sequence). This CDR3 has 14 amino acids. CDR3 in DNA: TGTGCCAGCAGTTCTCGGGGTCGCTTAGGGGGCTACACCTTC. Translated, it gives CASSSRGRLGGYTF.

The V gene is TRBV10-1, the J gene TRBJ2-3; D is uncertain. Germline CDR1 reads WNHNN; CDR2 reads SYGVQD (reference sequence). This CDR3 contains 15 residues. V lost 3 bases and J lost 0, with 10 bases in between. The CDR3 DNA reads TGCGCCAGCAGTGAATTTGGGGTCAGCACAGATACGCAGTATTTT. It codes for CASSEFGVSTDTQYF.

This chain uses TRBV5-1 with TRBJ1-1, with 7 bases identical to TRBD1. CDR1 and CDR2 from the germline V gene are SGHRS and YFSETQ. Germline trimming cut 1 base from V and 0 bases from J; bases unmatched to any gene: 3. The CDR3 contains 15 residues. CDR3 sequence reads: CASSLTGVMNTEAFF. Here the CDR3 DNA reads TGCGCCAGCAGCTTGACAGGGGTAATGAACACTGAAGCTTTCTTT.

The chain uses TRBV7-9 and TRBJ1-2; D might be TRBD1 (6 bases). The CDR3 is made up of 15 amino acids. V was cut by 8 bases and J by 4 bases, with 20 bases left in between. CDR1 and CDR2 (germline): SEHNR, FQNEAQ (reference sequence). CDR3 region: CASGLYREQGYGYTF. DNA for the CDR3: TGTGCCAGCGGACTTTACAGGGAACAGGGCTATGGCTACACCTTC.

The chain carries TRBV6-1 and TRBJ1-5; possibly TRBD1 for D (5 bases). Trimming shortened V by 1 base and J by 1 base, and 8 bases separated the two germline ends. This CDR3 is 15 amino acids long. Germline V gene lookup returns CDR1 MNHNS and CDR2 SASEGT. CDR3 amino acids: CASSEDQGSNQPQHF. In DNA form, the CDR3 reads TGTGCCAGCAGTGAAGATCAGGGAAGCAATCAGCCCCAGCATTTT.